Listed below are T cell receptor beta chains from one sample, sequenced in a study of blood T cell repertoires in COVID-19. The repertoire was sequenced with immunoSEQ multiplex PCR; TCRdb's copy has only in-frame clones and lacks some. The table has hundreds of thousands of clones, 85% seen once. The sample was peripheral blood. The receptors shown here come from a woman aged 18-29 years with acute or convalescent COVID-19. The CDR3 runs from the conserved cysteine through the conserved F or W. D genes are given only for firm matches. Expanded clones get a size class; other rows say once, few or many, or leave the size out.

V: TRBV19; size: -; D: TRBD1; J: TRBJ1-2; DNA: TGTGCCAGTAGTATACGGGACAGGGGCTTCACTTATGGCTACACCTTC; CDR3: CASSIRDRGFTYGYTF
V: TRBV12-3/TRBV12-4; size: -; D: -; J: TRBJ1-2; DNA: TGTGCCAGCAGTTTTGGGGCTGGCTACACCTTC; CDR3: CASSFGAGYTF
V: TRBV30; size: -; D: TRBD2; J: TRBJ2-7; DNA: TGTGCCTGGAGTGTACTCGGACTAGCGGGGCAGTACTTC; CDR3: CAWSVLGLAGQYF
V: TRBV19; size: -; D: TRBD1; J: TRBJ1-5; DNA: TGTGCCAGTAGTTCCCAACAGGGGGGAAATCAGCCCCAGCATTTT; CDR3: CASSSQQGGNQPQHF
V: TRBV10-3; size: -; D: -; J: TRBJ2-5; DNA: TGTGCCATCAGTGAGGGAGCAGGGATGGAGACCCAGTACTTC; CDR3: CAISEGAGMETQYF
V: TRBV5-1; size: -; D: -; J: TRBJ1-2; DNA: TGCGCCAGCAGCCTTAACAGGGACTATGGCTACACCTTC; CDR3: CASSLNRDYGYTF
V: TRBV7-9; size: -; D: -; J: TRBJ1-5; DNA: TGTGCCAGCAGCTCCGGGGAGGGAACCAATCAGCCCCAGCATTTT; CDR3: CASSSGEGTNQPQHF
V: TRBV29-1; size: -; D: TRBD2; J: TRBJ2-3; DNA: TGCAGCGTTAACGGACTAGAAGAGGATACGCAGTATTTT; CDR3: CSVNGLEEDTQYF
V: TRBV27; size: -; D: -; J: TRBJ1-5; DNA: TGTGCCAGCAGTTTGGACACTTATCAGCCCCAGCATTTT; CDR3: CASSLDTYQPQHF
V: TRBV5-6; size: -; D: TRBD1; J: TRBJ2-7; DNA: TGTGCCAGCAGCAATTTCGGGACAGTAACGGGGGAGCAGTACTTC; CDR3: CASSNFGTVTGEQYF
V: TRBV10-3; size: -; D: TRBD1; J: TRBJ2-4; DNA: TGTGCCATCAGTGAGTCTCGAGTTATAGGGGGCCCGGTGGACATTCAGTACTTC; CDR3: CAISESRVIGGPVDIQYF
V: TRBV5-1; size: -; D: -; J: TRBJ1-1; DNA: TGCGCCAGCAGCTACCCTCAGGTTGGGTCTGAAGCTTTCTTT; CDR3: CASSYPQVGSEAFF
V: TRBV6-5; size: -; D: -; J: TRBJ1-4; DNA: TGTGCCAGCAGTTACTTCAGGACAGAAGAAGGTGAAAAACTGTTTTTT; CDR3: CASSYFRTEEGEKLFF
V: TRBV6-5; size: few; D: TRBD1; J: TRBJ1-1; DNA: TGTGCCAGCAGTTACTCGAGATCCAGGGGGTCGACTGAAGCTTTCTTT; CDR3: CASSYSRSRGSTEAFF
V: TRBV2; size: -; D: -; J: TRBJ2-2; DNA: TGTGCCAGCAGACTCCCTTCAGGGTCGACCGGGGAGCTGTTTTTT; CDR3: CASRLPSGSTGELFF
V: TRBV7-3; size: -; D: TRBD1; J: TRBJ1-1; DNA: TGTGCCAGCAGCCCGGGGACAGGGAGGGCCACTGAAGCTTTCTTT; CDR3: CASSPGTGRATEAFF
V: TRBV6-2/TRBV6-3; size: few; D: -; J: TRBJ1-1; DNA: TGTGCCAGCAGTTACCCTACCGAGGGGGAAAAGCACACTGAAGCTTTCTTT; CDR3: CASSYPTEGEKHTEAFF
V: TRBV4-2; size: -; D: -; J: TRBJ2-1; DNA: TGTGCCAGCAGCCATCGAGGGACCGCGGGGCGAGGCAATGAGCAGTTCTTC; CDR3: CASSHRGTAGRGNEQFF
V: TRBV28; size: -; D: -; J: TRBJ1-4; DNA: TGTGCCAGCAGTTGGGGGGTTGAAAAACTGTTTTTT; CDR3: CASSWGVEKLFF
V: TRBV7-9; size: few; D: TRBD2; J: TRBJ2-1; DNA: TGTGCCAGCAGCTTGGGACTAGCGGGAGGGAATGAGCAGTTCTTC; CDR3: CASSLGLAGGNEQFF
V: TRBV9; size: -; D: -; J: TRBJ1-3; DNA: TGTGCCAGCGGAAACAGCCACTCTGGAAACACCATATATTTT; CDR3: CASGNSHSGNTIYF
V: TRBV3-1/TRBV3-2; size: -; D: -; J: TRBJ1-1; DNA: TGTGCCAGTGGCCGGAACACTGAAGCTTTCTTT; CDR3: CASGRNTEAFF
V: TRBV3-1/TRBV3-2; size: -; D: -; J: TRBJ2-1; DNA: TGTGCCAGCAGCCAAGGGCAGGGCTACAATCCATACAATGAGCAGTTCTTC; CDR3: CASSQGQGYNPYNEQFF
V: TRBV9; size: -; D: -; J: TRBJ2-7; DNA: TGTGCCAGCAGCGTAAATCCGCTAGAGGACGAGCAGTACTTC; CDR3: CASSVNPLEDEQYF
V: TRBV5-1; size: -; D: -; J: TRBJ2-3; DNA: TGCGCCAGCAGCTTAGTATTGGCCCAGGGTACAGATACGCAGTATTTT; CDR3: CASSLVLAQGTDTQYF
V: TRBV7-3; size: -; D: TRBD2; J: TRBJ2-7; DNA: TGTGCCAGCAGCCCAAGCGGGGGAGACTCCTACGAGCAGTACTTC; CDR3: CASSPSGGDSYEQYF
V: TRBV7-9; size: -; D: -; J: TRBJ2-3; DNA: TGTGCCAGCAGCTTAGAGTCTAGCTCAGATACGCAGTATTTT; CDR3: CASSLESSSDTQYF